These T cell receptor beta chains were read from a single sample in a study of shared clonotypes between healthy human individuals. TCRdb keeps only in-frame clones here, not all; method: immunoSEQ multiplex PCR. The profile covers around 1,000,000 clones, with approximately 80% appearing a single time and approximately 0.9% taken by the ten largest. The sequencing input was memory CD4+ T cells from PBMCs. Every receptor here comes from a man between 18 and 35 years old in good health. Some clones in this sample may be carry-over from other donors' samples. CDR3s include the opening cysteine and the closing phenylalanine or tryptophan. D genes are given only for firm matches. Clone size appears in some rows only: once, few, many, or a class for an expanded clone.

TRBV6-6,-,-,TRBJ2-7,CASTLGTGAREQYF,TGTGCCAGCACCCTGGGCACGGGAGCGAGGGAGCAGTACTTC
TRBV19,-,-,TRBJ1-3,CASSITSGNTIYF,TGTGCCAGTAGTATAACGAGTGGAAACACCATATATTTT
TRBV2,-,TRBD2,TRBJ2-7,CASSEAPSGSTRSYEQYF,TGTGCCAGCAGTGAAGCTCCTAGCGGGTCTACTCGCTCCTACGAGCAGTACTTC
TRBV27,-,-,TRBJ2-3,CASSLNRYGTQYF,TGTGCCAGCAGTTTAAACCGGTACGGTACGCAGTATTTT
TRBV11-2,-,-,TRBJ2-1,CASSFHHGIEQFF,TGTGCCAGCAGCTTCCACCACGGGATTGAGCAGTTCTTC
TRBV19,-,-,TRBJ1-1,CASSIGRNTEAFF,TGTGCCAGTAGTATCGGCAGGAACACTGAAGCTTTCTTT
TRBV28,few,-,TRBJ1-5,CASSPWAGPAPQHF,TGTGCCAGCAGTCCCTGGGCGGGACCGGCGCCCCAGCATTTT
TRBV10-3,-,-,TRBJ1-6,CAISKQGSDNSPLHF,TGTGCCATCAGTAAGCAGGGATCGGATAATTCACCCCTCCACTTT
TRBV19,-,-,TRBJ2-7,CASSITGRAYEQYF,TGTGCCAGTAGTATAACCGGGAGAGCCTACGAGCAGTACTTC
TRBV5-1,once,TRBD1,TRBJ2-7,CASTGQGKFYEQYF,TGCGCCAGCACGGGACAGGGTAAATTCTACGAGCAGTACTTC
TRBV11-2,-,-,TRBJ1-2,CASRPTGSYGYTF,TGTGCCAGCAGACCTACAGGGAGCTATGGCTACACCTTC
TRBV6-6,-,TRBD2,TRBJ2-7,CASSYSLAGSYEQYF,TGTGCCAGCAGTTACTCCCTAGCGGGGTCGTACGAGCAGTACTTC
TRBV7-2,-,-,TRBJ2-7,CASSSDSHSYEQYF,TGTGCCAGCAGCTCGGACAGCCACTCCTACGAGCAGTACTTC
TRBV11-3,-,TRBD1,TRBJ1-1,CASSLDGTGGTEAFF,TGTGCCAGCAGCTTAGATGGGACAGGGGGCACTGAAGCTTTCTTT
TRBV4-3,-,-,TRBJ2-4,CASSHRVAAAKNIQYF,TGCGCCAGCAGCCATAGGGTCGCGGCAGCCAAAAACATTCAGTACTTC
TRBV5-1,-,TRBD1,TRBJ1-1,CASSSGQAWRMNTEAFF,TGCGCCAGCAGCTCGGGACAGGCATGGCGGATGAACACTGAAGCTTTCTTT
TRBV28,-,TRBD2,TRBJ2-7,CASRPGTSALIYEQYF,TGTGCCAGCAGACCCGGGACTAGCGCTCTAATCTACGAGCAGTACTTC
TRBV19,-,-,TRBJ1-1,CASSRPGREGEAFF,TGTGCCAGTAGTCGACCGGGACGGGAGGGTGAAGCTTTCTTT
TRBV28,-,-,TRBJ1-4,CASSSSIRIGGLFF,TGTGCCAGCAGCTCCTCGATCCGGATCGGAGGACTGTTTTTT
TRBV28,once,TRBD2,TRBJ2-1,CASSLLADEQFF,TGTGCCAGCAGTTTACTAGCGGATGAGCAGTTCTTC
TRBV28,few,-,TRBJ2-5,CASSQGKETQYF,TGTGCCAGCAGCCAGGGAAAAGAGACCCAGTACTTC
TRBV7-8,-,TRBD1,TRBJ1-5,CASSSATLDRARVGNQPQHF,TGTGCCAGCAGCTCGGCTACCCTGGACAGGGCCCGTGTTGGCAATCAGCCCCAGCATTTT
TRBV6-5,many,TRBD1,TRBJ2-5,CASRLKQGGVETQYF,TGTGCCAGCAGGCTTAAACAGGGGGGTGTAGAGACCCAGTACTTC
TRBV11-2,-,-,TRBJ1-1,CASSGQGITEAFF,TGTGCCAGCAGCGGGCAGGGTATCACTGAAGCTTTCTTT
TRBV27,-,TRBD1,TRBJ2-7,CASSRDRVGEQYF,TGTGCCAGCAGTAGGGACAGGGTAGGCGAGCAGTACTTC
TRBV18,-,-,TRBJ1-5,CASSPPGQPQHF,TGTGCCAGCTCACCACCAGGTCAGCCCCAGCATTTT
TRBV29-1,-,-,TRBJ2-5,CSAGIAETQYF,TGCAGTGCAGGGATTGCGGAGACCCAGTACTTC
TRBV5-5,few,TRBD1,TRBJ2-3,CASSSRQGLGDTQYF,TGTGCCAGCAGCTCCCGACAGGGGCTAGGGGATACGCAGTATTTT
TRBV28,few,-,TRBJ1-2,CASSLFHTANGYTF,TGTGCCAGCAGTTTATTCCATACGGCCAATGGCTACACCTTC
TRBV27,once,TRBD2,TRBJ2-1,CASSLRRFLAGGYNEQFF,TGTGCCAGCAGTTTAAGGAGGTTTCTAGCGGGAGGATACAATGAGCAGTTCTTC
TRBV21-1,-,-,TRBJ2-1,CASKTPGSEEDEQFF,TGTGCCAGCAAAACGCCGGGGTCAGAGGAGGATGAGCAGTTCTTC
TRBV18,-,-,TRBJ2-3,CASSPPGTDTQYF,TGTGCCAGCTCACCACCAGGCACAGATACGCAGTATTTT
TRBV5-6,-,-,TRBJ1-4,CASSLAQGLYEKLFF,TGTGCCAGCAGCTTGGCCCAGGGCCTGTATGAAAAACTGTTTTTT
TRBV7-9,-,TRBD2,TRBJ2-1,CASSLNHRTSGIYNEQFF,TGTGCCAGCAGCTTAAATCATAGAACTAGCGGGATTTACAATGAGCAGTTCTTC
TRBV4-1,few,-,TRBJ1-4,CASSQDAFGQRNEKLFF,TGCGCCAGCAGCCAAGATGCCTTCGGACAGCGTAATGAAAAACTGTTTTTT
TRBV29-1,-,-,TRBJ1-1,CSVEVIGNTEAFF,TGCAGCGTTGAAGTGATAGGGAACACTGAAGCTTTCTTT
TRBV30,-,-,TRBJ1-6,CAWSVGSGPLHF,TGTGCCTGGAGTGTGGGCAGCGGACCCCTCCACTTT
TRBV19,-,-,TRBJ2-3,CASSIAGPGPDRSNTQYF,TGTGCCAGTAGTATAGCCGGTCCCGGACCAGACAGAAGCAATACGCAGTATTTT
TRBV28,-,-,TRBJ1-1,CASIPPEAMSTEAFF,TGTGCCAGCATTCCTCCCGAGGCAATGTCGACTGAAGCTTTCTTT